The clone carrying this T cell receptor beta chain was counted many times. Cells sorted as Tregs were CD4+, CD25+ and CD127-/low. From germline, CDR1 is SGHVS and CDR2 FNYEAQ. V dropped 8 bases and J dropped 6; count of bases not matched to a gene: 8. The CDR3 contains 13 residues. TCRdb reanalysed the 5' RACE reads using MiXCR and keeps one entry per CDR3 protein. The sample shows tens of thousands of distinct CDR3 sequences, more than 20% of them seen only once. Material: tumor-infiltrating Tregs sorted from the breast tumor. The chain couples TRBV7-6 to TRBJ2-7, with 9 bases fitting TRBD1. The sequence derives from a female donor with breast cancer. CDR3 sequence: CASAELGQGEQYF. The DNA for the CDR3 is TGTGCCAGCGCCGAGCTGGGACAGGGCGAGCAGTACTTC.